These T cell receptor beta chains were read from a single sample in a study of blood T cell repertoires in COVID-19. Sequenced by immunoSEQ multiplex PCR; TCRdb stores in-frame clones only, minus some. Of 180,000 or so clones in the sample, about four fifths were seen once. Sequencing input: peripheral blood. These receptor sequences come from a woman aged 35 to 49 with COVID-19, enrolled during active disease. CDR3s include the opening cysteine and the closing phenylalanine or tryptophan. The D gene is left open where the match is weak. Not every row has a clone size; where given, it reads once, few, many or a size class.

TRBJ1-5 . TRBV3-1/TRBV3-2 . CASSPTGGHQPQHF TGTGCCAGCAGCCCGACGGGGGGACATCAGCCCCAGCATTTT
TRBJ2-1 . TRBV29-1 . CSVALSNEQFF TGCAGCGTTGCTCTCTCGAATGAGCAGTTCTTC
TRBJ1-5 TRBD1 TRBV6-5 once CASSHPTGADQPQHF TGTGCCAGCAGCCACCCGACAGGGGCGGATCAGCCCCAGCATTTT
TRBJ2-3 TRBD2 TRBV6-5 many CASSYGGGQYF TGTGCCAGCAGTTACGGGGGGGGGCAGTATTTT
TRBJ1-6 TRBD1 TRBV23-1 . CASSQSKYRGSLKVTYNSPLHF TGCGCCAGCAGTCAATCGAAATACAGGGGAAGTCTAAAGGTCACCTATAATTCACCCCTCCACTTT
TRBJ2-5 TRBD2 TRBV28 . CASTTTAGAQETQYF TGTGCCAGCACAACGACGGCGGGAGCCCAAGAGACCCAGTACTTC
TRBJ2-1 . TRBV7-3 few CASSSTNSEQFF TGTGCCAGCAGCTCAACGAATAGTGAGCAGTTCTTC
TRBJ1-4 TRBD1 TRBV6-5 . CATWTGFATNEKLFF TGTGCCACCTGGACAGGGTTTGCAACTAATGAAAAACTGTTTTTT
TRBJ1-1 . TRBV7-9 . CASRGGTEAFF TGTGCCAGCAGGGGGGGTACTGAAGCTTTCTTT
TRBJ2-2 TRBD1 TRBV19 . CASRIPKGQGYKGELFF TGTGCCAGTAGAATACCAAAAGGACAGGGCTACAAGGGGGAGCTGTTTTTT
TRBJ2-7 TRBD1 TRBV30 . CACSSGTGAYEQYF TGTGCCTGTTCGAGTGGGACAGGGGCTTACGAGCAGTACTTC
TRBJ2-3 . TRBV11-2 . CASSAGTSTDTQYF TGTGCCAGCAGCGCCGGGACTAGCACAGATACGCAGTATTTT
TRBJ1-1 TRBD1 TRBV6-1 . CASSENRGEAFF TGTGCCAGCAGTGAAAACAGGGGAGAAGCTTTCTTT
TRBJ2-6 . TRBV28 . CASSIHRLIGANVLTF TGTGCCAGCAGTATTCACAGGTTGATCGGGGCCAACGTCCTGACTTTC
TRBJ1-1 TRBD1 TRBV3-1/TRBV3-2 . CASSPQTGGPEAFF TGTGCCAGCAGCCCACAGACAGGGGGCCCTGAAGCTTTCTTT
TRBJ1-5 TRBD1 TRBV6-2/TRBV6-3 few CASSSDRGEYQPQHF TGTGCCAGCAGTTCCGACAGGGGTGAATATCAGCCCCAGCATTTT
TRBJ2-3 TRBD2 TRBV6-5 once CASRQAGGPSDTQYF TGTGCCAGCAGGCAAGCGGGAGGTCCCTCAGATACGCAGTATTTT
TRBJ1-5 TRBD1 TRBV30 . CAWKEVTGDIENSNQPQHF TGTGCCTGGAAGGAAGTGACAGGGGACATAGAAAATAGCAATCAGCCCCAGCATTTT
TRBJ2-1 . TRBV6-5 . CASSVTISSYNEQFF TGTGCCAGCAGCGTTACTATTAGCTCCTACAATGAGCAGTTCTTC
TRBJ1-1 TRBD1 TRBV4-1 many CASSQDVQGGTEAFF TGCGCCAGCAGCCAAGATGTTCAGGGGGGCACTGAAGCTTTCTTT
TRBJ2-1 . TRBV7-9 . CASLRGAAYNEQFF TGTGCCAGCCTACGCGGGGCCGCCTACAATGAGCAGTTCTTC
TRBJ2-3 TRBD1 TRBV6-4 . CASSDGTGATDTQYF TGTGCCAGCAGTGACGGGACAGGGGCGACAGATACGCAGTATTTT
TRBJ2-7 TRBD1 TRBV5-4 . CASSYTGGSYEQYF TGTGCCAGCAGCTACACAGGGGGCTCCTACGAGCAGTACTTC
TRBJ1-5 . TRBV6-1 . CASTEKEAGRPANQPQHF TGTGCCAGCACTGAAAAGGAGGCGGGGAGGCCTGCCAATCAGCCCCAGCATTTT
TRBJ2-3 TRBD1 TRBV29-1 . CSVLGTGGADTQYF TGCAGCGTTCTCGGGACAGGGGGCGCAGATACGCAGTATTTT
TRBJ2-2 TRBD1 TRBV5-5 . CASSPGQGDGELFF TGTGCCAGCAGCCCTGGACAGGGGGACGGGGAGCTGTTTTTT
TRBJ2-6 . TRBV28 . CASSQYTGANVLTF TGTGCCAGCAGTCAGTACACAGGGGCCAACGTCCTGACTTTC
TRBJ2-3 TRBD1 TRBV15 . CATSRGTGHTDTQYF TGTGCCACCAGCAGAGGGACAGGGCACACAGATACGCAGTATTTT
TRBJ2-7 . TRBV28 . CASSFTYYVQYF TGTGCCAGCAGTTTTACATACTACGTGCAGTACTTC
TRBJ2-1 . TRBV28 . CASTRASDYNEQFF TGTGCCAGTACCAGGGCTAGCGACTACAATGAGCAGTTCTTC
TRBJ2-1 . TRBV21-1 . CASKREGRIEQFF TGTGCCAGCAAGAGGGAGGGCCGTATTGAGCAGTTCTTC
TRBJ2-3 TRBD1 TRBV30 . CAWATGTGEDTQYF TGTGCCTGGGCCACCGGGACAGGGGAGGATACGCAGTATTTT
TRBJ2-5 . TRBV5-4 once CASSQGGDLQETQYF TGTGCCAGCAGCCAGGGCGGGGACTTACAAGAGACCCAGTACTTC
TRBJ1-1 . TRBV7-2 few CASSPARGAFF TGTGCCAGCAGCCCCGCCCGAGGAGCTTTCTTT
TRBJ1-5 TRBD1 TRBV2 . CASSGQGGNQPQHF TGTGCCAGCAGCGGACAGGGAGGGAATCAGCCCCAGCATTTT
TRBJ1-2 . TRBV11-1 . CASSLVGSGIYGYTF TGTGCCAGCAGCCTAGTGGGCTCGGGGATCTATGGCTACACCTTC
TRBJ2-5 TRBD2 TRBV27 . CASSHTRTSNMRETQYF TGTGCCAGCAGTCATACTCGGACTAGCAATATGAGGGAGACCCAGTACTTC
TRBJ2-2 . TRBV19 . CATKGQGNTGELFF TGTGCCACCAAAGGCCAGGGCAACACCGGGGAGCTGTTTTTT
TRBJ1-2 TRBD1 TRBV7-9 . CASSVTGGGYGYTF TGTGCCAGCAGCGTAACAGGGGGAGGCTATGGCTACACCTTC